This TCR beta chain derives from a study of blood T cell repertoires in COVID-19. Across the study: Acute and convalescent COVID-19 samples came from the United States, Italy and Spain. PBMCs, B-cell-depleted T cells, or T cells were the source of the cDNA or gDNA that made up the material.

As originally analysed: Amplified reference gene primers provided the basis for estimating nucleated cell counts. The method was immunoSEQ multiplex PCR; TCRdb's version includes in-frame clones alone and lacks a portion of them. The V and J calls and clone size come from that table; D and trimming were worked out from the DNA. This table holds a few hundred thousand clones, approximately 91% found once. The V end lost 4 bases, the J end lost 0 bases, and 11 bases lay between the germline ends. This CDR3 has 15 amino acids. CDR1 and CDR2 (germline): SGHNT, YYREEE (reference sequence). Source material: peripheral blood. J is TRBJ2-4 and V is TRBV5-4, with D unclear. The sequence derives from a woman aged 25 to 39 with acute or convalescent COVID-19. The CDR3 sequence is CASSRGLEAKNIQYF. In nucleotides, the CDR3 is TGTGCCAGCAGCCGAGGTTTGGAAGCCAAAAACATTCAGTACTTC.